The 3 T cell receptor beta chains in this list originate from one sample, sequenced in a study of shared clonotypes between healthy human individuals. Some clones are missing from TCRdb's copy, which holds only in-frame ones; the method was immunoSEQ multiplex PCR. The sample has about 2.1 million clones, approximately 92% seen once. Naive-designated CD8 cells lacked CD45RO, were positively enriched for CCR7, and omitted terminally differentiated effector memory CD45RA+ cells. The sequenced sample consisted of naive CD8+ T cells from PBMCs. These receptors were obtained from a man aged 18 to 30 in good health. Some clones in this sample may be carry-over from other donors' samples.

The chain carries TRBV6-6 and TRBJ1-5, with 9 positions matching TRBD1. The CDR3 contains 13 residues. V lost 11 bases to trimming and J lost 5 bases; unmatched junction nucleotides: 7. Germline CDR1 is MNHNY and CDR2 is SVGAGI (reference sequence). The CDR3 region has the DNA TGTGCCTTTTCGGGGGACAGGGATCAGCCCCAGCATTTT. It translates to CAFSGDRDQPQHF.

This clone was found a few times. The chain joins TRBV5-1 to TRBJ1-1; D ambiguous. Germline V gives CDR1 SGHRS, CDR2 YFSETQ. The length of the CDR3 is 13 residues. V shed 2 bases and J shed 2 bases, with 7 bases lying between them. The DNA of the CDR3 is TGCGCCAGCAGCTTTACAGAAAACACTGAAGCTTTCTTT. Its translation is CASSFTENTEAFF.

CDR3 in DNA: TGCGCCAGCAGCCCGGGACTAGCGCCTATTACCGGGGAGCTGTTTTTT. It encodes CASSPGLAPITGELFF. The chain joins TRBV4-3 to TRBJ2-2; the match to TRBD2 covers 10 bases. J gave up 5 bases and V 4 bases, and 7 bases lay outside the gene matches. The CDR3 runs to 16 residues. The V gene's germline CDR1 is LGHNA and CDR2 YSLEER.